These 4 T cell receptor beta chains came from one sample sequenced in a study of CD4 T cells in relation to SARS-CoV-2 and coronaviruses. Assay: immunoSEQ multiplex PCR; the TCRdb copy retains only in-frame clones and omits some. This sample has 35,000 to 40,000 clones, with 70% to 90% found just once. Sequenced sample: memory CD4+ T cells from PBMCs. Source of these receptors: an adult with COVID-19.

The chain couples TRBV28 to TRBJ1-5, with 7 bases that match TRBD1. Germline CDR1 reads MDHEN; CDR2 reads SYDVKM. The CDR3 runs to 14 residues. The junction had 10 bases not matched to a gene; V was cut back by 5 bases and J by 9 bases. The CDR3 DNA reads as TGTGCCAGCAGTAGGGACAGCCCCTCTGGGCCCCAGCATTTT. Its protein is CASSRDSPSGPQHF.

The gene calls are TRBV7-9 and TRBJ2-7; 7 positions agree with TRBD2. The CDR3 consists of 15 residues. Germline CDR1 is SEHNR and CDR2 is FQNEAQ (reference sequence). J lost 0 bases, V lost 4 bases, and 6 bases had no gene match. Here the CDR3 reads CASSSPGTTSYEQYF. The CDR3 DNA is TGTGCCAGCAGCTCGCCCGGGACTACCTCCTACGAGCAGTACTTC.

The CDR3 sequence: CASSPGLAYEQYF. CDR3 nucleotides: TGCGCCAGCAGCCCGGGACTAGCCTACGAGCAGTACTTC. The chain carries TRBV5-1 and TRBJ2-7; 8 nucleotides agree with TRBD2. Unmatched junction bases numbered 2, after V lost 4 bases and J lost 2 bases. The CDR3 sequence is 13 residues long. CDR1 and CDR2 from the germline V gene are SGHRS and YFSETQ. The full variable domain, in which reference TRBV5-1 and TRBJ2-7 provide the parts outside the CDR3, is KAGVTQTPRYLIKTRGQQVTLSCSPISGHRSVSWYQQTPGQGLQFLFEYFSETQRNKGNFPGRFSGRQFSNSRSEMNVSTLELGDSALYLCASSPGLAYEQYFGPGTRLTVT.

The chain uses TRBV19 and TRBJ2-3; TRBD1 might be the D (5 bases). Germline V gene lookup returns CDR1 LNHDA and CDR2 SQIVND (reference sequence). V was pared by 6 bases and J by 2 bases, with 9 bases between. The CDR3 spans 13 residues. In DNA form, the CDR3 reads TGTGCCAGTAGGCCGGACAACACAGATACGCAGTATTTT. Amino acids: CASRPDNTDTQYF.